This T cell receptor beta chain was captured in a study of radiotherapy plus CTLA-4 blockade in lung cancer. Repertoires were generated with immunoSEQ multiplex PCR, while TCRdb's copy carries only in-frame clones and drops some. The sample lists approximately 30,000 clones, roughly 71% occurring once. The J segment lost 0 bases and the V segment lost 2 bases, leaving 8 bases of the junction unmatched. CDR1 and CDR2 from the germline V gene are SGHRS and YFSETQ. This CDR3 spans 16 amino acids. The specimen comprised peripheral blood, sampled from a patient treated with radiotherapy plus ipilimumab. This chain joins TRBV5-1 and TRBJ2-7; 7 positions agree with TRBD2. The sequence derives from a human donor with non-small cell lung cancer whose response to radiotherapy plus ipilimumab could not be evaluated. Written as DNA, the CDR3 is TGCGCCAGCAGCTTCTTGGGGAGGGGAGGCTCCTACGAGCAGTACTTC. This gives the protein CASSFLGRGGSYEQYF.